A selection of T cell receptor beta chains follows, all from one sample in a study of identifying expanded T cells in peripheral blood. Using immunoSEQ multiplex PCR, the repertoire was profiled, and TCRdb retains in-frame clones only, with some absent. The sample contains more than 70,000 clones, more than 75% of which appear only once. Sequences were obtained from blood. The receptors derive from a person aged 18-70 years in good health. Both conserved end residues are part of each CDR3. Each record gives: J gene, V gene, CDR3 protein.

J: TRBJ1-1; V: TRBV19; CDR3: CASSPDILNTEAFF
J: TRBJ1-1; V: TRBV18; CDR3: CASSPFEDRGNTEAFF
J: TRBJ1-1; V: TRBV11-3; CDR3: CASSLDLGDTEAFF
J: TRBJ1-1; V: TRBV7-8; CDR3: CASSLGARNTEAFF
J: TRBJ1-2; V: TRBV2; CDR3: CASSFDSYGYTF
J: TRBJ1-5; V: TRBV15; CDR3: CATSLPGLPMSNQPQHF
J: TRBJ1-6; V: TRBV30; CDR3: CAWDRSSYNSPLHF
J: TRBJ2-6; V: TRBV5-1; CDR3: CASSRPGSSGANVLTF
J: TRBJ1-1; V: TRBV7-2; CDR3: CASSPRGMNTEAFF
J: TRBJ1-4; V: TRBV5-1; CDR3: CASSLRDGPNKLFF
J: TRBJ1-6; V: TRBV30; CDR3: CAWRQGAPLHF
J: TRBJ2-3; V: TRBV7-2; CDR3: CASRQKPGGLSTDTQYF
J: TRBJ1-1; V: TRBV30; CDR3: CAWSLEGGTEAFF
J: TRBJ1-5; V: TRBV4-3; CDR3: CASSQDRGVSNQPQHF
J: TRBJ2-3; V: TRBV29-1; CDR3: CSVGGIGGHTDTQYF
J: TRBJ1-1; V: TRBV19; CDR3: CASREGGRKAFF
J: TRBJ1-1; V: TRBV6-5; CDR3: CASTGTVNTEAFF
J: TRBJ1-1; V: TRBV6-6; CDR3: CASAVTTEAFF
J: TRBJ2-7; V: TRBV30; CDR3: CAWSSLDRAYEQYF
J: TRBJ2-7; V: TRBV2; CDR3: CASSVRDGAYEQYF
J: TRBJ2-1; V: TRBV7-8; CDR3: CASSFSGRGNEQFF
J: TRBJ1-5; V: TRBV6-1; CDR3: CASSELGDNYYTQPQHF
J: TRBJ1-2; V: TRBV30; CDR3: CAWERKVVNYGYTF
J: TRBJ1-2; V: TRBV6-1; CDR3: CASSTGFGYGYTF
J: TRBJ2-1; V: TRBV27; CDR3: CAISPGGGSYNEQFF
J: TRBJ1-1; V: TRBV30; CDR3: CALWMGHLNTEAFF
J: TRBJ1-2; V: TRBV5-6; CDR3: CASSLGGGGYTF
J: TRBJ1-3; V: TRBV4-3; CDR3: CASSQTDRAFGNTIYF
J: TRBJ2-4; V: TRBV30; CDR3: CAWSYDGPGIQYF
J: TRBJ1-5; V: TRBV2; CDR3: CASRGWTENNQPQHF